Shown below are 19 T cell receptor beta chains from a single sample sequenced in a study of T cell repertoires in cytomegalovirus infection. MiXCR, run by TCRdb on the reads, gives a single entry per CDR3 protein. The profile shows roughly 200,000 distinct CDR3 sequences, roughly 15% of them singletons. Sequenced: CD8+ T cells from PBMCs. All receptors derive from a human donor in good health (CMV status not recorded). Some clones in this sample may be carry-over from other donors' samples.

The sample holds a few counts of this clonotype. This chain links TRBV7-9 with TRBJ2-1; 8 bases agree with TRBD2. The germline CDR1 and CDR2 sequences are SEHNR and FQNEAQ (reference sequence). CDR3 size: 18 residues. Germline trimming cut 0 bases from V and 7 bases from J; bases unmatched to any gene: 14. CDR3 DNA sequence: TGTGCCAGCAGCTTAGCGGCTAGCGGGCCCTCGCGTCGAAATGAGCAGTTCTTC. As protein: CASSLAASGPSRRNEQFF. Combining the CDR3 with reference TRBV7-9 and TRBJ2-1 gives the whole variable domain DTGVSQNPRHKITKRGQNVTFRCDPISEHNRLYWYRQTLGQGPEFLTYFQNEAQLEKSRLLSDRFSAERPKGSFSTLEIQRTEQGDSAMYLCASSLAASGPSRRNEQFFGPGTRLTVL.

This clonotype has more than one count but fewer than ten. The CDR3 DNA reads as TGTGCCAGCAGTTTTGCGGGGGTCCAAGAGACCCAGTACTTC. Protein product: CASSFAGVQETQYF. The J gene is TRBJ2-5, the V gene TRBV12-3 or TRBV12-4; TRBD2 aligns across 7 bases. V was pared by 3 bases and J by 1 base, with 2 bases of the junction left unmatched. The CDR3 is 14 residues long.

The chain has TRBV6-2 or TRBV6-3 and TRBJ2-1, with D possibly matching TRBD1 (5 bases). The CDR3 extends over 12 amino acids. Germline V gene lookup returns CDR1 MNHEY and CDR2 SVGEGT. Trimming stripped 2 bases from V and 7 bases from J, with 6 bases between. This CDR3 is CASSYGANEQFF. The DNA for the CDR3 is TGTGCCAGCAGTTACGGGGCGAATGAGCAGTTCTTC.

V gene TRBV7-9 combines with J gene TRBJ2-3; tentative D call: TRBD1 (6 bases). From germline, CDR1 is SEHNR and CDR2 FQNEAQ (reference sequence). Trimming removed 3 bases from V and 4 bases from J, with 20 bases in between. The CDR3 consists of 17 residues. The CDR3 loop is CASSLDTTGKHSDTQYF. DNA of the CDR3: TGTGCCAGCAGCTTGGACACGACAGGAAAACACTCAGATACGCAGTATTTT.

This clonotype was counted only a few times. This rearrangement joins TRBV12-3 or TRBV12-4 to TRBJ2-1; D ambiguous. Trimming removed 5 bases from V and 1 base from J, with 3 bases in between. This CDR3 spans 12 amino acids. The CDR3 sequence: CASSTSYNEQFF. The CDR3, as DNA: TGTGCCAGCAGTACATCCTACAATGAGCAGTTCTTC.

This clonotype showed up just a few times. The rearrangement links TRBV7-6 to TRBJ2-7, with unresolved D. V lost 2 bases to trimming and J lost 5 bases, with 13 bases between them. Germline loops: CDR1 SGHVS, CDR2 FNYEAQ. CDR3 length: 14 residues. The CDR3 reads CASSLRVPNDEQYF. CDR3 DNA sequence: TGTGCCAGCAGCTTAAGGGTTCCGAACGACGAGCAGTACTTC.

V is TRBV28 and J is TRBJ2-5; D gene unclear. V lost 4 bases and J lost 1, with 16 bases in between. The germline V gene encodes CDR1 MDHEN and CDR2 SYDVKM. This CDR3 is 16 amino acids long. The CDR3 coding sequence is TGTGCCAGCAGTTCATCTACGAACTATCCCCAAGAGACCCAGTACTTC. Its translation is CASSSSTNYPQETQYF.

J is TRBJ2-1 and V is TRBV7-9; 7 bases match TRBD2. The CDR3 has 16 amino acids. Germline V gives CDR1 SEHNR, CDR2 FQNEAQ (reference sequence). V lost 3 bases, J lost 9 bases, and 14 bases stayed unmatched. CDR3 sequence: CASSFTGGPQSGEQFF. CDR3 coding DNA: TGTGCCAGCAGCTTCACGGGGGGTCCTCAATCGGGTGAGCAGTTCTTC.

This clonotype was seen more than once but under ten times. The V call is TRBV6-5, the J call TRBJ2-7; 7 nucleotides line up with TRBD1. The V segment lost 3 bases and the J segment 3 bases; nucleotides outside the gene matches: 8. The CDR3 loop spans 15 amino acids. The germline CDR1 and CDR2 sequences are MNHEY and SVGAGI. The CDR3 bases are TGTGCCAGCAGTTATTCTACGACAGGGAACTACGAGCAGTACTTC. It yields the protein CASSYSTTGNYEQYF.

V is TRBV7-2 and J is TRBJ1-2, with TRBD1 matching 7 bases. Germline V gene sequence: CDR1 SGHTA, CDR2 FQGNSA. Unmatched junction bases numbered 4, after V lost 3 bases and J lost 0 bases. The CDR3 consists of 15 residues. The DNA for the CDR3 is TGTGCCAGCAGCTTGGACAGGCCACCTAACTATGGCTACACCTTC. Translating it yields CASSLDRPPNYGYTF.

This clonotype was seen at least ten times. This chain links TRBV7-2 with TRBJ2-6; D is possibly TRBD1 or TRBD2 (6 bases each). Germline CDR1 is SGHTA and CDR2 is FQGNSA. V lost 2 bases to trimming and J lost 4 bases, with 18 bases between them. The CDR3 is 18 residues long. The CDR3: CASSLPNRGGFGANVLTF. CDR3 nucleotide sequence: TGTGCCAGCAGCTTACCCAACAGAGGGGGGTTCGGGGCCAACGTCCTGACTTTC.

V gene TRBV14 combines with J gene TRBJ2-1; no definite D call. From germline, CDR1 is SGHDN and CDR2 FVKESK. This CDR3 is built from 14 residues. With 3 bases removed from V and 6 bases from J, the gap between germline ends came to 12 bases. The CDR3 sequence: CASSHGLSRNEQFF. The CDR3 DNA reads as TGTGCCAGCAGCCATGGGCTCTCGCGCAATGAGCAGTTCTTC. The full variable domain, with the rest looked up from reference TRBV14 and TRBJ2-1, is EAGVTQFPSHSVIEKGQTVTLRCDPISGHDNLYWYRRVMGKEIKFLLHFVKESKQDESGMPNNRFLAERTGGTYSTLKVQPAELEDSGVYFCASSHGLSRNEQFFGPGTRLTVL.

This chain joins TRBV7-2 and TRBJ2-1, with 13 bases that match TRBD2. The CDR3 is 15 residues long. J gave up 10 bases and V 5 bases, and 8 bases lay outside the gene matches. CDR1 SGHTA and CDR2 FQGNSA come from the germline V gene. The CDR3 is CASSPTSGGAREQFF. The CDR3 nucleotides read TGTGCCAGCAGCCCTACTAGCGGGGGGGCACGGGAGCAGTTCTTC.

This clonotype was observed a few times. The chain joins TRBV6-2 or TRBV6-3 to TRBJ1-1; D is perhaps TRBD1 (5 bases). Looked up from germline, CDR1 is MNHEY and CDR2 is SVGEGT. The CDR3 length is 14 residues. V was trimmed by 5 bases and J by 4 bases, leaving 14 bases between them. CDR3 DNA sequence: TGTGCCAGCAGTCCCGGACTGGGGACCACTGAAGCTTTCTTT. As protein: CASSPGLGTTEAFF.

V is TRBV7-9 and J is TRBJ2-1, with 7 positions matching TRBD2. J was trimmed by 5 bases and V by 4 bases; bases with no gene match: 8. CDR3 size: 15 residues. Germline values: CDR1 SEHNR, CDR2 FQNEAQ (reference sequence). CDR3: CASSWWGGSHNEQFF. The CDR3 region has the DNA TGTGCCAGCAGCTGGTGGGGGGGATCCCACAATGAGCAGTTCTTC.

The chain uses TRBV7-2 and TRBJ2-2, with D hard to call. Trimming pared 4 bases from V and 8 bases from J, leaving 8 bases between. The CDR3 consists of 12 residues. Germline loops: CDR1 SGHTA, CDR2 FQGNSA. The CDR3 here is CASSSIVGELFF. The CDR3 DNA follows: TGTGCCAGCAGCTCCATTGTTGGGGAGCTGTTTTTT.

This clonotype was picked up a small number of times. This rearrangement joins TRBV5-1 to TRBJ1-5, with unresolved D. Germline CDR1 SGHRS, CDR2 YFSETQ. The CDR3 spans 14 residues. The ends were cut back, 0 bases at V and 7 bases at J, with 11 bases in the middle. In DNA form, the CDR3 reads TGCGCCAGCAGCTTGGATGGTGTCGGACAGCCCCAGCATTTT. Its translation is CASSLDGVGQPQHF.

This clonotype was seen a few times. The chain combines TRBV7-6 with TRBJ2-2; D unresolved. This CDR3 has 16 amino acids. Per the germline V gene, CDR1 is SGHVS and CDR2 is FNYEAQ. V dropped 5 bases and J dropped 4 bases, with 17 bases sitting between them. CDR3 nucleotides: TGTGCCAGCAGCACATCAGGCCCCGCCGGCACCGGGGAGCTGTTTTTT. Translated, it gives CASSTSGPAGTGELFF.

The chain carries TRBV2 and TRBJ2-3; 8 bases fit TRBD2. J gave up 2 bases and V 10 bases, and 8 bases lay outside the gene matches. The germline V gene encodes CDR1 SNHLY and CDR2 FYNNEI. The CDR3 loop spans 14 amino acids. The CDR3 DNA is TGTGCCACCTTAGCGGGGACGTTCACAGATACGCAGTATTTT. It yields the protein CATLAGTFTDTQYF.